This is a list of T cell receptor beta chains from one sample in a study of blood T cell repertoires in COVID-19. Sequencing was performed with immunoSEQ multiplex PCR; in TCRdb, only in-frame clones are kept and a portion is missing. The sample includes under 110,000 clones, approximately 80% of them seen just once. Sequencing used peripheral blood. The receptors here all came from a woman aged 55-70 years with acute or convalescent COVID-19. Each CDR3 is given with its conserved first and last residue. D genes are given only for firm matches. Size tells how often a clone was seen (once, few, many) or the class of an expanded clone, and some rows leave it out.

>TRBJ1-6|TRBV11-2|TRBD1|NA
CASSLSGQGGSPLHF
TGTGCCAGCAGCTTATCGGGACAGGGTGGCTCACCCCTCCACTTT
>TRBJ2-5|TRBV4-1|TRBD2|NA
CASSPLAGGPRQTQYF
TGCGCCAGCAGCCCCCTAGCGGGGGGCCCCCGTCAGACCCAGTACTTC
>TRBJ1-1|TRBV28|NA|NA
CASSSAEGLTEAFF
TGTGCCAGCAGTTCCGCGGAGGGGTTGACTGAAGCTTTCTTT
>TRBJ2-3|TRBV18|NA|NA
CASSRLPQETDTQYF
TGTGCCAGCTCTCGCCTTCCCCAGGAAACAGATACGCAGTATTTT
>TRBJ1-6|TRBV15|NA|NA
CATSRAGGSGSPLHF
TGTGCCACCAGCAGAGCCGGGGGGTCCGGCTCACCCCTCCACTTT
>TRBJ2-3|TRBV6-5|TRBD2|NA
CASSYGSLAAGDTQYF
TGTGCCAGCAGTTACGGGTCCCTAGCGGCAGGAGATACGCAGTATTTT
>TRBJ2-5|TRBV5-1|NA|NA
CASSLESSPRTQYF
TGCGCCAGCAGCTTGGAATCTAGTCCGAGAACCCAGTACTTC
>TRBJ1-5|TRBV5-6|NA|once
CASSLQKQPQHF
TGTGCCAGCAGCTTGCAGAAACAGCCCCAGCATTTT
>TRBJ2-5|TRBV14|NA|NA
CASSQRETQYF
TGTGCCAGCAGCCAGCGAGAGACCCAGTACTTC
>TRBJ2-5|TRBV5-1|TRBD2|NA
CASSLSGGFQETQYF
TGCGCCAGCAGCTTGAGCGGGGGGTTCCAAGAGACCCAGTACTTC
>TRBJ1-1|TRBV18|TRBD1|NA
CASSPSKDRGNTEAFF
TGTGCCAGCTCACCATCAAAGGACAGGGGGAACACTGAAGCTTTCTTT
>TRBJ2-2|TRBV5-1|TRBD1|NA
CASSLEGTGNTGELFF
TGCGCCAGCAGCTTGGAGGGGACAGGGAACACCGGGGAGCTGTTTTTT